This TCR beta chain was captured by sequencing in a study of beta chain features in type 1 diabetes. Study overall: Cell yields, age and gender were similar between patients and healthy donors.

Study findings and constraints: Patients with Type 1 diabetes showed moderately but significantly shorter TCRB CDR3s in all four CD4+ subsets.

There are 12 residues in the CDR3. Per germline, CDR1 SGHNT and CDR2 YYREEE (reference sequence). Germline trimming cut 4 bases from V and 5 bases from J; bases unmatched to any gene: 1. Reverse transcribing all isolated RNA meant expressed TCRB transcripts were sequenced. The average output of naive, central memory and regulatory T cell samples was around 3.5 million reads. Generated by immunoSEQ multiplex PCR, the TCRdb table keeps only in-frame clones and is missing some. The sample yields 55,000 to 85,000 clones, almost 50% seen once. A remark on this clone: As yet, its antigen is unknown.

This chain joins TRBV5-4 and TRBJ2-5; the match to TRBD1 covers 8 bases. Sequencing was performed on central memory CD4+ T cells from blood. The receptor comes from a man younger than 45 with type 1 diabetes. The CDR3 sequence: CASSRDRETQYF. The CDR3 DNA follows: TGTGCCAGCAGCCGGGACAGGGAGACCCAGTACTTC.